The clone carrying this TCR beta chain was counted once. Its antigen is not identified. PCR amplification relied on 60 Vbeta primers (plus 13 Jbeta primers). Generated by immunoSEQ multiplex PCR, the TCRdb table keeps only in-frame clones and is missing some. This table has some 200,000 clones, 70% appearing once. The data stem from a study of cytomegalovirus exposure and HLA in healthy donors. Trimming stripped 1 base from V and 1 base from J, with 12 bases between. Per the germline V gene, CDR1 is SGHTA and CDR2 is FQGNSA. The CDR3 consists of 16 residues. Whole-study results and caveats: Presence/absence analyses supposed approximately even sequencing depth among donors. Productive status was seen about 90% or about 30% of the time for most TCR beta V segments in an earlier analysis.

What was sequenced was PBMCs. The rearrangement joins TRBV7-2 to TRBJ2-3, with a tentative D call TRBD2 (6 bases). The TCR comes from a man between 35 and 55 years old in good health and CMV-seropositive. The chain's CDR3 is CASSLVGGWGTDTQYF. The CDR3 coding sequence is TGTGCCAGCAGCTTAGTAGGAGGGTGGGGCACAGATACGCAGTATTTT.